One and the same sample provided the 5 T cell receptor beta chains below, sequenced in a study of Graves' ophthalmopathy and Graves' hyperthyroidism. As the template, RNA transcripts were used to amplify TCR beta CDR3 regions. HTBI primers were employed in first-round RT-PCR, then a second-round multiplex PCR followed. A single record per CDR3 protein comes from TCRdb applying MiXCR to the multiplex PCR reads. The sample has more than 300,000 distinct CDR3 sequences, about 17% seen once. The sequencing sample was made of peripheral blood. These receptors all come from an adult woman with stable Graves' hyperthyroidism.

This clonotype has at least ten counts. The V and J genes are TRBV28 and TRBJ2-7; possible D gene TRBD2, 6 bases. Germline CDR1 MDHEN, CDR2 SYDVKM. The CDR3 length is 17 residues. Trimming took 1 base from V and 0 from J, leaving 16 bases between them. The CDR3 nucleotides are TGTGCCAGCAGTTTATCTGTGGCGGGATACAGCTCCTACGAGCAGTACTTC. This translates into CASSLSVAGYSSYEQYF. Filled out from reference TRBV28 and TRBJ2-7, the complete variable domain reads DVKVTQSSRYLVKRTGEKVFLECVQDMDHENMFWYRQDPGLGLRLIYFSYDVKMKEKGDIPEGYSVSREKKERFSLILESASTNQTSMYLCASSLSVAGYSSYEQYFGPGTRLTVT.

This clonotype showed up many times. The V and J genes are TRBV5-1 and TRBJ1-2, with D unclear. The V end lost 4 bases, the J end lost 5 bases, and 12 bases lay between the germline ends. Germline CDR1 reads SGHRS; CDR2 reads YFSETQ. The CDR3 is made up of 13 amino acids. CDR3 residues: CASSPIWFYGYTF. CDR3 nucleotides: TGCGCCAGCAGCCCGATCTGGTTTTATGGCTACACCTTC.

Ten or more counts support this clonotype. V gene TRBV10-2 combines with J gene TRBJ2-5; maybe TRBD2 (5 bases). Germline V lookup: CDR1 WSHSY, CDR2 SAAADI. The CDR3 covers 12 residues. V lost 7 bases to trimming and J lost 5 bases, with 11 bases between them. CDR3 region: CASTPSGETQYF. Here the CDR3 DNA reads TGCGCCAGCACCCCTTCGGGGGAGACCCAGTACTTC.

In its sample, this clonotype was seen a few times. Here the CDR3 reads CASSPNTGVSYEQYF. The CDR3 coding sequence is TGTGCCAGCTCCCCCAATACGGGGGTCTCCTACGAGCAGTACTTC. The J gene is TRBJ2-7, the V gene TRBV18, with a possible D match to TRBD2 (6 bases). This CDR3 contains 15 residues. Germline V gene data show CDR1 as KGHSH and CDR2 as LQKENI. Trimming took off 6 bases at V and 0 bases at J, with 15 bases between the two ends.

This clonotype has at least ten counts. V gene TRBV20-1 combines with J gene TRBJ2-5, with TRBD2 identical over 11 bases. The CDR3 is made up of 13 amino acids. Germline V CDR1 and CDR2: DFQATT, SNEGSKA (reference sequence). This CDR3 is CRVAGGPLETQYF. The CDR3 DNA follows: TGCAGGGTAGCGGGAGGGCCGTTGGAGACCCAGTACTTC.